This TCR beta chain is from a study of cytomegalovirus exposure and HLA in healthy donors. Germline assignment: CDR1 MNHEY and CDR2 SMNVEV (reference sequence). The CDR3 has 14 amino acids. Trimming stripped 2 bases from V and 6 bases from J, with 11 bases between. PCR used 60 Vbeta primers and 13 Jbeta primers. This table comes from immunoSEQ multiplex PCR, and its TCRdb copy is limited to in-frame clones, with some not included. The table records approximately 90,000 clones, 65% to 85% of them present only once. The sample was PBMCs. The sequence was obtained from a man aged 35-49 years in good health and CMV-seronegative. This chain uses TRBV27 with TRBJ1-5, with D possibly being TRBD1 (6 bases). CDR3 sequence (DNA): TGTGCCAGCAGTTTAGAACAGGGATCTCAGCCCCAGCATTTT. It specifies CASSLEQGSQPQHF.